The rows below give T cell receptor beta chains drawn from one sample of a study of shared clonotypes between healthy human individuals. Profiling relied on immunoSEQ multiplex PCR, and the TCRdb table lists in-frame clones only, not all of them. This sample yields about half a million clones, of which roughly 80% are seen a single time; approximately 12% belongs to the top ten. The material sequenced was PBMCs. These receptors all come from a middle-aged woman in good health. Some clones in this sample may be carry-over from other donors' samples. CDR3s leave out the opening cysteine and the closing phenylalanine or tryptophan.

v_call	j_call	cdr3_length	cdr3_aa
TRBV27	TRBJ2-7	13	ASSHQAGGSYEQY
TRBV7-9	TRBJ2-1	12	ASSFGAGVQEQF
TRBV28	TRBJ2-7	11	ASDDPNTYEQY
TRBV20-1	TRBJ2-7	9	SARVGYEQY
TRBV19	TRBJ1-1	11	ASSISRQYEAF
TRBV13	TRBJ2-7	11	ASSFRGSYEQY
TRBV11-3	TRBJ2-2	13	ASSFESGFSGELF
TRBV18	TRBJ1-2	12	ASSPDREGDGYT
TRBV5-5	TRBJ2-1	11	ASSFIVPNEQF
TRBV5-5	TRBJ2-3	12	ASSLSREADTQY
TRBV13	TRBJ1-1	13	ASSPPGTLNTEAF
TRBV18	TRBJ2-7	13	ASSPGTGSSYEQY
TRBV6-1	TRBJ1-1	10	ASSEAGDEAF
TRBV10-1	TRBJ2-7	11	ASSESNVYEQY
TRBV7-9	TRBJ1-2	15	ASSLNSGTTTNYGYT
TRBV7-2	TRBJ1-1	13	ASSLEALRYTEAF
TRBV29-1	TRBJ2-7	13	SVNPSGLGGYEQY
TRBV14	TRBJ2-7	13	ASSPTRTNGGEQY
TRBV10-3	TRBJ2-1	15	AISESIQETSYNEQF
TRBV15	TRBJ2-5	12	ATSLDRAQETQY
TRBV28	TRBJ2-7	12	ASTLGPPIYEQY
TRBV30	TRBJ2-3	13	ASYWTSGTGDTQY
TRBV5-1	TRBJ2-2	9	ASSLAGELF
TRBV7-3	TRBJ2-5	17	ASSLGGRTSGVVQETQY
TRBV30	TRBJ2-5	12	AWRQDLYQETQY
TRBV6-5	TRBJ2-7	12	ASSLQQGRNEQY
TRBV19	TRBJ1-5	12	ASSDRGGNQPQH
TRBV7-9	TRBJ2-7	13	ASSLMGGASYEQY
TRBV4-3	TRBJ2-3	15	ASSQTGSGPVGDTQY
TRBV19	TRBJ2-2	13	ASSTSGANTGELF
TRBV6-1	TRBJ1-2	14	ASSESPDRANYGYT
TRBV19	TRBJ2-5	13	ASSRLAGDGETQY
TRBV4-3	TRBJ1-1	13	ASSQDLYRNTEAF
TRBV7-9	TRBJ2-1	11	ASSGGSYNEQF
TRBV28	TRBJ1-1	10	ASSSGPTGAF